The present TCR beta chain was sequenced within a study of blood T cell repertoires in COVID-19. Study details: The analysed material was cDNA or gDNA that came from T cells, B-cell-depleted T cells, or PBMCs.

Authors' processing steps: Estimation of nucleated cell counts relied on the amplification of reference gene primers. TCRdb's copy holds only in-frame clones and misses some; the assay was immunoSEQ multiplex PCR. The V and J calls and clone size are taken from that table; D and trimming were inferred from the DNA. The sample consists of under 300,000 clones, about 91% of them appearing once. CDR3 length: 15 amino acids. Germline values: CDR1 LGHNA, CDR2 YNFKEQ. The V gene end was trimmed by 2 bases and the J gene end by 6 bases; junction bases not matched to a gene: 5. Residents of 24 US areas, aged about 18 to 95 years, made up the participants. Cohort placement rested on clinical history that participants reported themselves.

The chain is built from TRBV4-2 and TRBJ2-7, with 12 bases lining up with TRBD1. Sequences were obtained from PBMCs or T cells enriched from blood (not recorded which). This clonotype was sampled from a middle-aged woman with acute COVID-19. The CDR3, as DNA: TGTGCCAGCAGCCAAAGGGGACAGGGGGCTATCGAGCAGTACTTC. Protein: CASSQRGQGAIEQYF.